Listed below are T cell receptor beta chains from one sample, sequenced in a study of blood T cell repertoires in COVID-19. Sequencing was performed with immunoSEQ multiplex PCR; in TCRdb, only in-frame clones are kept and a portion is missing. The sample has about 94,000 clones, around 82% seen once. Input material: peripheral blood. The receptors here all came from a man in his sixties with acute or convalescent COVID-19. Both conserved end residues are part of each CDR3. The D gene is left open where the match is weak. Only part of the rows carry a size: once, few, many, or a class if the clone is expanded.

j_call,d_call,v_call,clone_size,cdr3_aa,cdr3_nt
TRBJ2-7,TRBD2,TRBV11-3,-,CASRGRGGIAYEQYF,TGTGCCAGCCGAGGGCGGGGGGGCATCGCCTACGAGCAGTACTTC
TRBJ1-2,TRBD1,TRBV7-2,-,CASSLGQGRGYTF,TGTGCCAGCAGCTTAGGACAGGGACGTGGCTACACCTTC
TRBJ2-5,TRBD1,TRBV5-4,-,CASSKRTGGRETQYF,TGTGCCAGCAGCAAACGGACAGGGGGCCGGGAGACCCAGTACTTC
TRBJ1-2,-,TRBV29-1,-,CSVGGAGTSGYTF,TGCAGCGTCGGGGGGGCAGGGACTAGTGGCTACACCTTC
TRBJ1-2,TRBD1,TRBV10-3,-,CAIGGQGENYGYTF,TGTGCCATCGGTGGACAGGGCGAAAACTATGGCTACACCTTC
TRBJ2-7,TRBD1,TRBV4-2,-,CASSQERGTGGDEQYF,TGTGCCAGCAGCCAAGAAAGGGGGACAGGGGGCGACGAGCAGTACTTC
TRBJ2-2,TRBD1,TRBV19,-,CASTLDRGIPGELFF,TGTGCCAGTACCCTCGACAGGGGTATTCCCGGGGAGCTGTTTTTT
TRBJ2-7,-,TRBV28,-,CASSFDSGDYEQYF,TGTGCCAGCAGTTTTGATTCAGGGGACTACGAGCAGTACTTC
TRBJ2-5,TRBD2,TRBV9,-,CASSGLAGGPQETQYF,TGTGCCAGCAGCGGCTTAGCGGGGGGACCTCAAGAGACCCAGTACTTC
TRBJ2-1,TRBD2,TRBV4-1,once,CASSQSRGGAFEQFF,TGCGCCAGCAGCCAATCGCGCGGGGGGGCGTTTGAGCAGTTCTTC
TRBJ1-2,TRBD1,TRBV9,-,CASSTSTGSYGYTF,TGTGCCAGCAGCACCTCGACAGGGAGCTATGGCTACACCTTC
TRBJ2-1,-,TRBV21-1,-,CASSTQSSRGNEQFF,TGTGCCAGCAGCACCCAGAGCAGCAGGGGAAATGAGCAGTTCTTC
TRBJ1-5,-,TRBV2,-,CASNYQEEQPQHF,TGTGCCAGCAATTACCAGGAGGAGCAGCCCCAGCATTTT
TRBJ1-4,-,TRBV30,-,CAWSVGTQNEKLFF,TGTGCCTGGAGTGTAGGGACACAGAATGAAAAACTGTTTTTT
TRBJ1-2,-,TRBV6-5,-,CASSYSDISGYTF,TGTGCCAGCAGTTACTCCGACATTTCTGGCTACACCTTC
TRBJ1-4,TRBD1,TRBV5-5,-,CASRVGGGNEKLFF,TGTGCCAGCAGGGTCGGAGGGGGCAATGAAAAACTGTTTTTT
TRBJ1-2,-,TRBV19,-,CASSMVADYGYTF,TGTGCCAGTAGTATGGTAGCCGACTATGGCTACACCTTC
TRBJ1-2,-,TRBV5-5,-,CASSIDGTLSFMYGYTF,TGTGCCAGCAGCATAGACGGGACACTTTCCTTCATGTATGGCTACACCTTC
TRBJ2-1,-,TRBV12-3/TRBV12-4,once,CASSLALGNEQFF,TGTGCCAGCAGTTTAGCGCTCGGCAATGAGCAGTTCTTC
TRBJ1-5,TRBD1,TRBV19,-,CASSDRGLQPQHF,TGTGCCAGTAGCGACAGGGGGCTTCAGCCCCAGCATTTT
TRBJ2-1,-,TRBV11-1,-,CASSLGDGSSYNEQFF,TGTGCCAGCAGCTTAGGGGACGGGAGCTCCTACAATGAGCAGTTCTTC
TRBJ1-6,-,TRBV7-3,-,CASREHDNSPLHF,TGTGCCAGCAGGGAGCATGATAATTCACCCCTCCACTTT
TRBJ1-5,TRBD1,TRBV11-2,-,CASSSLRDREKKGGQPQHF,TGTGCCAGCAGCTCCTTGAGGGACAGGGAGAAGAAAGGGGGACAGCCCCAGCATTTT
TRBJ1-1,-,TRBV11-2,-,CASSYGPGTDIDTEAFF,TGTGCCAGCAGCTATGGACCAGGGACTGATATAGACACTGAAGCTTTCTTT
TRBJ2-3,TRBD1,TRBV19,-,CASSPTGAPTDTQYF,TGTGCCAGTAGTCCAACAGGGGCCCCGACAGATACGCAGTATTTT
TRBJ1-6,-,TRBV5-1,-,CASSPTSGYNSPLHF,TGCGCCAGCAGTCCCACCAGCGGTTATAATTCACCCCTCCACTTT
TRBJ1-3,-,TRBV12-3/TRBV12-4,-,CASSTGQGNTIYF,TGTGCCAGCAGTACTGGACAGGGAAACACCATATATTTT
TRBJ1-2,TRBD1,TRBV29-1,-,CSVETGRNYGYTF,TGCAGCGTTGAGACAGGGCGCAACTATGGCTACACCTTC
TRBJ2-1,TRBD1,TRBV3-1/TRBV3-2,-,CASSQPGTGNNEQFF,TGTGCCAGCAGCCAGCCCGGGACAGGTAACAATGAGCAGTTCTTC
TRBJ2-5,-,TRBV6-5,-,CASVRDRRETQYF,TGTGCCAGCGTCCGAGACAGGCGAGAGACCCAGTACTTC
TRBJ2-3,-,TRBV4-1,-,CASSLMGLGQNADTQYF,TGCGCCAGCAGCCTCATGGGGCTAGGCCAGAACGCAGATACGCAGTATTTT
TRBJ1-2,TRBD1,TRBV3-1/TRBV3-2,-,CASSLTGGVGYGYTF,TGTGCCAGCAGCCTGACAGGGGGCGTAGGGTATGGCTACACCTTC
TRBJ1-2,-,TRBV30,-,CAWSQGSYGYTF,TGTGCCTGGTCACAGGGTTCCTATGGCTACACCTTC
TRBJ1-2,TRBD1,TRBV5-6,-,CASSRMDRYYGYTF,TGTGCCAGCAGCCGTATGGACAGGTACTATGGCTACACCTTC
TRBJ2-2,TRBD1,TRBV29-1,-,CSVAGRGPGELFF,TGCAGCGTTGCGGGCAGGGGGCCCGGGGAGCTGTTTTTT
TRBJ1-2,TRBD1,TRBV4-1,-,CASSPGDSSYGYTF,TGCGCCAGCAGCCCTGGGGACAGTTCCTATGGCTACACCTTC
TRBJ2-1,-,TRBV11-2,once,CASSLGSSEQFF,TGTGCCAGCAGCTTAGGTAGTTCTGAGCAGTTCTTC
TRBJ1-2,TRBD1,TRBV29-1,few,CSVVDREFGYTF,TGCAGCGTTGTGGACAGGGAATTTGGCTACACCTTC
TRBJ1-3,-,TRBV18,-,CASSQQENTIYF,TGTGCCAGCTCACAACAGGAAAACACCATATATTTT
TRBJ2-1,TRBD2,TRBV7-3,-,CASSSGGLHNEQFF,TGTGCCAGCAGCTCGGGAGGCCTTCACAATGAGCAGTTCTTC
TRBJ1-2,TRBD1,TRBV7-2,-,CASSLSGQGNGYTF,TGTGCCAGCAGCTTATCAGGACAGGGGAATGGCTACACCTTC
TRBJ2-2,TRBD1,TRBV5-4,-,CASSTQGVHTGELFF,TGTGCCAGCAGCACGCAGGGGGTCCACACCGGGGAGCTGTTTTTT
TRBJ1-5,-,TRBV10-1,-,CASSESREGQPQHF,TGCGCCAGCAGTGAGAGTAGGGAGGGTCAGCCCCAGCATTTT
TRBJ2-5,-,TRBV7-2,-,CASSWGKLAPETQYF,TGTGCCAGCAGTTGGGGGAAACTAGCACCAGAGACCCAGTACTTC
TRBJ1-6,-,TRBV12-5,-,CASGFETSNSPLHF,TGTGCTAGTGGTTTCGAAACTTCTAATTCACCCCTCCACTTT
TRBJ2-3,-,TRBV21-1,-,CASSGRGGGALGDTQYF,TGTGCCAGCAGCGGCCGGGGTGGGGGGGCGCTGGGAGATACGCAGTATTTT
TRBJ2-7,-,TRBV12-3/TRBV12-4,-,CASSPPSVYEQYF,TGTGCCAGCAGTCCGCCGAGTGTTTACGAGCAGTACTTC
TRBJ1-1,-,TRBV11-2,-,CASSLRSQGGRTEAFF,TGTGCCAGCAGCTTACGTTCCCAGGGAGGAAGGACTGAAGCTTTCTTT
TRBJ1-4,TRBD1,TRBV4-3,-,CASSQEVPGTAINEKLFF,TGCGCCAGCAGCCAAGAGGTTCCCGGGACAGCGATTAATGAAAAACTGTTTTTT
TRBJ2-7,TRBD1,TRBV5-1,-,CASSLGEQGISYEQYF,TGCGCCAGCAGCTTGGGGGAACAGGGGATCTCCTACGAGCAGTACTTC
TRBJ1-2,-,TRBV30,-,CAWSLRGYGYTF,TGTGCCTGGAGCCTACGTGGCTATGGCTACACCTTC
TRBJ1-2,-,TRBV2,few,CASSGTGFLRANYGYTF,TGTGCCAGCAGTGGTACAGGGTTTTTACGAGCTAACTATGGCTACACCTTC
TRBJ1-5,TRBD1,TRBV7-9,few,CASSQAATGGNQPQHF,TGTGCCAGCAGCCAAGCGGCGACAGGGGGTAATCAGCCCCAGCATTTT